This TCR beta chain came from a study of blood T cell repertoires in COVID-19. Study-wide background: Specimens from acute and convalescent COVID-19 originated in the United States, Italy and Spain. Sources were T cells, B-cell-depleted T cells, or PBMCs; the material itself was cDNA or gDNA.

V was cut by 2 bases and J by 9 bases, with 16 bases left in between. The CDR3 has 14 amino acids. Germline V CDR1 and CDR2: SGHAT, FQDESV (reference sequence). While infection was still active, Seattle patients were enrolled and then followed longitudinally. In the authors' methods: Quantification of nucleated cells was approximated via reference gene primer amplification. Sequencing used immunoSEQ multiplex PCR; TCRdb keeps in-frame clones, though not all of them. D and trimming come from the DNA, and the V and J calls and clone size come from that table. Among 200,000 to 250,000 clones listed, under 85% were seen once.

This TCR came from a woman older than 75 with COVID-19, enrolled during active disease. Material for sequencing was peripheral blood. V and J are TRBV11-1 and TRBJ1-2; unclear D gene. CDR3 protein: CASSLSPRLRSYTF. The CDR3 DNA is TGTGCCAGCAGCTTATCCCCAAGACTGCGGAGCTACACCTTC.